This entry lists 18 T cell receptor beta chains sequenced from one sample in a study of T cell responses to AZD1222 COVID-19 vaccine. Using immunoSEQ multiplex PCR, the repertoire was profiled, and TCRdb retains in-frame clones only, with some absent. The sample includes roughly 190,000 clones, approximately 91% of them seen just once. Sample: peripheral blood, taken on day 0 of AZD1222 vaccination. These TCRs come from an adult in good health.

This chain's CDR3 is CASSQDLLRNTGELFF. CDR3 DNA sequence: TGCGCCAGCAGCCAAGATCTATTACGAAACACCGGGGAGCTGTTTTTT. V usage is TRBV4-3 and J usage is TRBJ2-2, with no clear D. This CDR3 contains 16 residues. Germline V gives CDR1 LGHNA, CDR2 YSLEER. V was trimmed by 0 bases and J by 2 bases, leaving 10 bases between them.

The chain recombines TRBV2 with TRBJ2-7, with 12 bases aligning to TRBD2. With V trimmed by 11 bases and J by 9 bases, 8 bases remained unmatched. The CDR3 runs 12 residues. CDR1 and CDR2 from the germline V gene are SNHLY and FYNNEI. CDR3: CAGGTSGRRQYF. CDR3 nucleotide sequence: TGTGCCGGAGGGACTAGCGGGCGTAGGCAGTACTTC.

This clone has a handful of counts. V is TRBV7-8 and J is TRBJ1-5, with unresolved D. The CDR3 runs 14 residues. From germline, CDR1 is SGHVS and CDR2 FQNEAQ. The germline V and J ends were trimmed by 2 bases and 3 bases, with 8 bases remaining between them. The CDR3 protein is CASSLMKFNQPQHF. CDR3 DNA sequence: TGTGCCAGCAGCTTAATGAAGTTCAATCAGCCCCAGCATTTT.

The rearrangement links TRBV7-9 to TRBJ2-7; a weak D match, TRBD1 (6 bases). The V and J ends lost 1 base and 4 bases respectively, with 14 bases between them. CDR3 length: 15 amino acids. Per germline, CDR1 SEHNR and CDR2 FQNEAQ (reference sequence). This CDR3 is CASSLGRDITYEQYF. CDR3 nucleotide sequence: TGTGCCAGCAGCTTAGGCCGGGACATCACTTACGAGCAGTACTTC.

CDR3 sequence reads: CASRPRQGGIYEQYF. The CDR3 DNA is TGCGCCAGCAGGCCGAGACAGGGGGGAATCTACGAGCAGTACTTC. The V and J genes are TRBV5-1 and TRBJ2-7; 9 bases agree with TRBD1. Germline trimming cut 5 bases from V and 3 bases from J; bases unmatched to any gene: 9. Germline loops: CDR1 SGHRS, CDR2 YFSETQ. The CDR3 sequence is 15 residues long.

This chain links TRBV5-3 with TRBJ2-5; TRBD1 matches at 7 bases. TRBV5-3 is designated an ORF whose function remains uncertain. The length of the CDR3 is 14 residues. The V gene end was trimmed by 4 bases and the J gene end by 3 bases; junction bases not matched to a gene: 6. The CDR3 nucleotides read TGTGCCAGAAGCCCTGGGACAGAAAAAGAGACCCAGTACTTC. Protein sequence: CARSPGTEKETQYF.

The gene calls are TRBV20-1 and TRBJ1-1; D is ambiguous. Trimming took off 0 bases at V and 11 bases at J, with 10 bases between the two ends. Germline CDR1 reads DFQATT; CDR2 reads SNEGSKA (reference sequence). There are 11 residues in the CDR3. CDR3 protein: CSAREGTGAFF. DNA for the CDR3: TGCAGTGCTAGAGAGGGTACGGGGGCTTTCTTT.

The genes are TRBV19 and TRBJ2-2, with a possible D match to TRBD2 (6 bases). CDR3 length: 14 residues. Germline CDR1 reads LNHDA; CDR2 reads SQIVND (reference sequence). Trimming removed 7 bases from V and 0 bases from J, with 9 bases in between. The CDR3 DNA reads as TGTGCCAGTACAGGGACTCCGAACACCGGGGAGCTGTTTTTT. This codes for CASTGTPNTGELFF.

This clone was detected only once. The chain joins TRBV18 to TRBJ1-5, with D unresolved. The CDR3 runs to 14 residues. Trimming removed 3 bases at V and 3 bases at J, with 9 bases between. Germline V lookup: CDR1 KGHSH, CDR2 LQKENI. CDR3 loop: CASSPARDNQPQHF. The CDR3 nucleotides read TGTGCCAGCTCACCCGCGAGGGACAATCAGCCCCAGCATTTT. Drawing the rest from reference TRBV18 and TRBJ1-5, the complete variable domain is NAGVMQNPRHLVRRRGQEARLRCSPMKGHSHVYWYRQLPEEGLKFMVYLQKENIIDESGMPKERFSAEFPKEGPSILRIQQVVRGDSAAYFCASSPARDNQPQHFGDGTRLSIL.

The chain recombines TRBV27 with TRBJ2-1, with a tentative D call TRBD2 (5 bases). V lost 1 base to trimming and J lost 8 bases, with 12 bases between them. This CDR3 is 14 amino acids long. CDR1 and CDR2 (germline): MNHEY, SMNVEV (reference sequence). The DNA for the CDR3 is TGTGCCAGCAGTTTATATCCTAGCTCCGATGAGCAGTTCTTC. Protein: CASSLYPSSDEQFF.

On this clone: The same CDR3 also results from other DNA sequences found in this sample. This chain joins TRBV28 and TRBJ1-1, with D unclear. Germline CDR1 and CDR2: MDHEN and SYDVKM. The CDR3 spans 13 residues. V gave up 2 bases and J gave up 0 bases, with 4 bases separating them. In DNA form, the CDR3 reads TGTGCCAGCAGTTTACTGGTGAACACTGAAGCTTTCTTT. It translates to CASSLLVNTEAFF.

The gene calls are TRBV29-1 and TRBJ2-1; possible D gene TRBD2, 5 bases. This CDR3 has 12 residues. Trimming removed 6 bases at V and 4 bases at J, with 10 bases between. The germline V gene has CDR1 SQVTM and CDR2 ANQGSEA. The CDR3 protein is CSVPSGYNEQFF. The DNA of the CDR3 is TGCAGCGTGCCAAGCGGATACAATGAGCAGTTCTTC.

The chain combines TRBV25-1 with TRBJ1-2; D might be TRBD1 (5 bases). The CDR3 sequence is 12 residues long. The V gene lost 3 bases and the J gene lost 5 bases, with 7 bases spanning the gap. From germline, CDR1 is MGHDK and CDR2 SYGVNS. The CDR3 bases are TGTGCCAGCAGTGACAGGGCGTATGGCTACACCTTC. This sequence encodes CASSDRAYGYTF.

The chain employs TRBV7-2 and TRBJ1-1, with no clear D. V was shortened by 5 bases and J by 0 bases, with 13 bases between the two germline ends. CDR3 length equals 15 residues. Germline V gene data show CDR1 as SGHTA and CDR2 as FQGNSA. The DNA of the CDR3 is TGTGCCAGCAGCCTCGGACGTCTCATGAACACTGAAGCTTTCTTT. Protein sequence: CASSLGRLMNTEAFF.

This sequence joins TRBV19 and TRBJ2-1, with 9 bases lining up with TRBD1. The CDR3 runs 14 residues. V dropped 2 bases and J dropped 10; count of bases not matched to a gene: 6. Germline loops: CDR1 LNHDA, CDR2 SQIVND (reference sequence). The CDR3 protein is CASSIQRTGVEQFF. CDR3 DNA: TGTGCCAGTAGTATACAACGGACAGGGGTCGAGCAGTTCTTC.

The rearrangement links TRBV7-9 to TRBJ1-1; 8 bases map to TRBD1. This CDR3 region has 13 residues. Unmatched junction bases numbered 9, after V lost 4 bases and J lost 11 bases. Looked up from germline, CDR1 is SEHNR and CDR2 is FQNEAQ (reference sequence). The CDR3 region is CASSSTGDGRAFF. The DNA for the CDR3 is TGTGCCAGCAGCTCGACAGGGGATGGGCGCGCTTTCTTT.

The chain links TRBV19 to TRBJ2-3; 8 nucleotides agree with TRBD1. The V and J ends lost 5 bases and 15 bases, in that order; junction bases with no gene match: 13. The CDR3 has 13 residues. Germline V gene sequence: CDR1 LNHDA, CDR2 SQIVND (reference sequence). CDR3 in DNA: TGTGCCAGTAGTCCCCGAACCGGGACAGGACGCTATTTT. Its protein product is CASSPRTGTGRYF.

The chain is built from TRBV28 and TRBJ2-3; D remains unclear. V was clipped by 4 bases and J by 1 base, with 15 bases between them. Germline V lookup: CDR1 MDHEN, CDR2 SYDVKM. The CDR3 is 16 amino acids. CDR3 in amino acids: CASSSPTEKGTDTQYF. The DNA for the CDR3 is TGTGCCAGCAGTTCCCCAACAGAAAAGGGCACAGATACGCAGTATTTT.